This T cell receptor beta chain emerged from a study of cytotoxic CD8 clonotypes in ibrutinib-treated CLL. Turning to the study itself: Mean productive templates were roughly 280,000; mean productive rearrangements were approximately 94,000. Whole-study results and caveats: Public clonotypes proved infrequent, and on treatment they shrank or remained steady.

V was shortened by 1 base and J by 12 bases, with 14 bases between the two germline ends. CDR1 is SGHTA, CDR2 FQGNSA, per germline. The CDR3 extends over 13 amino acids. Notes on this clone: Its antigen remains unidentified.

With sequencing, the targeted depth ranged from 1 in 200,000 to 1 in 1 million T cells. TCRdb keeps only in-frame clones here, not all; method: immunoSEQ multiplex PCR. Among about 24,000 clones listed, about 69% were seen once. The chain employs TRBV7-2 and TRBJ2-3; maybe TRBD1 (6 bases). The sequence was collected from a human donor with chronic lymphocytic leukemia. This specimen was PBMCs, taken after 12 months of ibrutinib treatment. CDR3 sequence reads: CASSLEVRGHQYF. The CDR3 DNA reads TGTGCCAGCAGCTTAGAGGTTCGGGGACATCAGTATTTT.